The clone carrying this T cell receptor (beta chain) turned up a few times. CDR3 length: 15 amino acids. Germline V lookup: CDR1 LGHNA, CDR2 YNFKEQ. The V gene lost 1 base and the J gene lost 2 bases, with 12 bases spanning the gap. This entry is derived from a study of PD-L1 blockade in urothelial cancer. As for the study in general: Analysis of blood occurred 3 weeks (second dose) and 6 weeks after treatment start.

The assay was immunoSEQ multiplex PCR, and TCRdb's table has in-frame clones only and misses some. The sample contains about 100,000 clones, 70% to 85% of which appear only once. The sequencing used PBMCs, collected around atezolizumab (anti-PD-L1) treatment. The chain couples TRBV4-2 to TRBJ2-7, with D perhaps matching TRBD2 (5 bases). This clonotype was sampled from a man aged 45-60 years with urothelial cancer. CDR3 DNA sequence: TGTGCCAGCAGCCAAGTAACGGGATCCCCCTACGAGCAGTACTTC. It translates to CASSQVTGSPYEQYF.